The subject of this entry is one T cell receptor (beta chain). This table comes from immunoSEQ multiplex PCR, and its TCRdb copy is limited to in-frame clones, with some not included. The sample lists about 200,000 clones, approximately 78% occurring once. The data were obtained in a study of blood T cell repertoires in COVID-19. On the study more broadly: The United States, Italy and Spain supplied acute and convalescent COVID-19 samples.

Trimming took off 5 bases at V and 0 bases at J, with 11 bases between the two ends. The CDR3 spans 15 residues. The germline V gene encodes CDR1 MNHNY and CDR2 SVGAGI (reference sequence). The chain combines TRBV6-6 with TRBJ1-3; tentative D call: TRBD1 (6 bases). The clonotype comes from a woman aged 40 to 50 with acute or convalescent COVID-19. Specimen: peripheral blood. The CDR3 DNA reads as TGTGCCAGCAGTACCGGACAGATCTCTGGAAACACCATATATTTT. Amino acid sequence: CASSTGQISGNTIYF.